This record concerns one T cell receptor (beta chain) sequence. CDR1 is LNHNV, CDR2 YYDKDF, per germline (reference sequence). Trimming left V 2 bases short and J 2 bases short, with 10 bases between. CDR3 length equals 15 residues. The sample belongs to a study of blood T cell repertoires in COVID-19. Seattle enrolled patients during active infection and tracked them longitudinally. Assay used: immunoSEQ multiplex PCR; TCRdb lists only in-frame clones, some missing. The data show tens of thousands of clones, 80% to 90% seen once. What was sequenced was peripheral blood. The source of this sequence is an older man with COVID-19, enrolled during active disease. The chain combines TRBV15 with TRBJ2-1; D perhaps matches TRBD2 (5 bases). The CDR3 DNA reads as TGTGCCACCAGCAGAAGGAGCGGCACCTACAATGAGCAGTTCTTC. This translates into CATSRRSGTYNEQFF.